This T cell receptor (beta chain) was sequenced for a study of OX40 agonist ivuxolimab in advanced cancers. Study in general: Prior anti-PD-1, anti-PD-L1 or anti-CTLA-4 therapy did not bar entry, and roughly 40% had some. General study findings and limits: Expanded clones were, on average, more numerous in CD8+ T cells than in CD4+. Expanded peripheral T cell antigen specificity was not determined. At doses 0.1 to 3.0 mg/kg, CD4+ and CD8+ clones expanded.

Clones were sequenced by immunoSEQ multiplex PCR, and TCRdb holds only the in-frame ones, with some missing. The data show some 83,000 clones, with around nine tenths seen just once and around 0.8% held by the top ten. Worth noting for this clone: What it binds is unknown.

The material was CD4+ or CD8+ T cells sorted from blood, obtained in a trial of the OX40 agonist ivuxolimab. The sequence was collected from an adult with an advanced solid tumor such as melanoma, head and neck, liver or kidney cancer.

CDR3 residues: CASSIRQASNEQFF. The DNA of the CDR3 is TGCGCCAGCAGCATAAGACAGGCGTCCAATGAGCAGTTCTTC. This chain links TRBV5-1 with TRBJ2-1; the D gene is possibly TRBD1 (6 bases). This CDR3 comprises 14 residues. V shed 4 bases and J shed 6 bases, with 14 bases lying between them. CDR1 is SGHRS, CDR2 YFSETQ, per germline.